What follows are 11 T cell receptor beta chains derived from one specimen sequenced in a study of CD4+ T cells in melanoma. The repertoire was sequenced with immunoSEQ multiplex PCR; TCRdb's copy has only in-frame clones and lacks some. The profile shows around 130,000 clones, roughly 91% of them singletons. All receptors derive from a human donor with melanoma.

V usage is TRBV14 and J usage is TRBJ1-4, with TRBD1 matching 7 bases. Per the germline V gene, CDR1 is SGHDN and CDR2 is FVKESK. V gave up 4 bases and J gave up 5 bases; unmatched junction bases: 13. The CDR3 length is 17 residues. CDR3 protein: CASSPTKETRGNEKLFF. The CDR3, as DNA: TGTGCCAGCAGCCCAACTAAGGAGACCAGGGGGAATGAAAAACTGTTTTTT.

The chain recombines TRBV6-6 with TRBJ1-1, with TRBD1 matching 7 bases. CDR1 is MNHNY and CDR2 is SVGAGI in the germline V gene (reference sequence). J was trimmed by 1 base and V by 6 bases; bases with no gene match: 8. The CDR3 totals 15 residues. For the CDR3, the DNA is TGTGCCAGCAGGCCTGAATGGGACAGGAACACTGAAGCTTTCTTT. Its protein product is CASRPEWDRNTEAFF.

In DNA form, the CDR3 reads TGTGCCAGCCGATCGGAAATCGATTCCGATACGCAGTATTTT. This gives the protein CASRSEIDSDTQYF. This chain connects TRBV5-4 to TRBJ2-3; D not resolved. Trimming shortened V by 7 bases and J by 6 bases, and 18 bases separated the two germline ends. The CDR3 spans 14 residues. Looked up from germline, CDR1 is SGHNT and CDR2 is YYREEE (reference sequence).

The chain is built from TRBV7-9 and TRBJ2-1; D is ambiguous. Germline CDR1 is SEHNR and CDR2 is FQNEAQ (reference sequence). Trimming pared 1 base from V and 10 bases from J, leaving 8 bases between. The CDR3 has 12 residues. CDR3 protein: CASSLEEVEQFF. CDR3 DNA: TGTGCCAGCAGCTTAGAAGAGGTGGAGCAGTTCTTC.

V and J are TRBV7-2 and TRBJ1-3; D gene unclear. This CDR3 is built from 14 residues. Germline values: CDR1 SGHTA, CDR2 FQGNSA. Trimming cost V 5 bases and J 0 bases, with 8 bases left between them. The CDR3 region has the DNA TGTGCCAGCAGCACAGTTTACTCTGGAAACACCATATATTTT. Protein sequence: CASSTVYSGNTIYF.

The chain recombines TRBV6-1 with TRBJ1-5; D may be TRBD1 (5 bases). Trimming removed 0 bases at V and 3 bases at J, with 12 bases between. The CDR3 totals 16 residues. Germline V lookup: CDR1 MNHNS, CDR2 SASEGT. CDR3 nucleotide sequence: TGTGCCAGCAGTGAAGCGCGGGGGGTATACAATCAGCCCCAGCATTTT. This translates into CASSEARGVYNQPQHF.

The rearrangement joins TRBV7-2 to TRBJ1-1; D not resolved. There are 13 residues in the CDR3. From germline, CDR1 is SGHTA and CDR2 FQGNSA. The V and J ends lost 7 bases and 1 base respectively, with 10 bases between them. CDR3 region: CASNRWGNTEAFF. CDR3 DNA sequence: TGTGCCAGCAACCGGTGGGGGAACACTGAAGCTTTCTTT.

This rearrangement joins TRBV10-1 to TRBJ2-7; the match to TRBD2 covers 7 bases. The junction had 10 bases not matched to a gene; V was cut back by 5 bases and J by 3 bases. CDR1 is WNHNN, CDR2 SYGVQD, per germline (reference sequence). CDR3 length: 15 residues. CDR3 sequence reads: CASSSLGGGVYEQYF. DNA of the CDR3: TGCGCCAGCAGTTCCCTAGGTGGGGGGGTCTACGAGCAGTACTTC.

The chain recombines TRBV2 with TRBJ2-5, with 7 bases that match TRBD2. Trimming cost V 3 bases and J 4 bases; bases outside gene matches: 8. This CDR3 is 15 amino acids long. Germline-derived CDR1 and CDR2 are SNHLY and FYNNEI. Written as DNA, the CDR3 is TGTGCCAGCAGTGAGCTCCGGGGGGTCGGAGAGACCCAGTACTTC. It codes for CASSELRGVGETQYF.

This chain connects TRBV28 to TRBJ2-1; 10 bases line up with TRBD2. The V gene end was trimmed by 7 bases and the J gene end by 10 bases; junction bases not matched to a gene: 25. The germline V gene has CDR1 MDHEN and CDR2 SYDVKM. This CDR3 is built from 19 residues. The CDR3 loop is CASTPVSGGAAIRSQEQFF. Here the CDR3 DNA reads TGTGCCAGCACCCCGGTGAGCGGGGGGGCCGCTATACGTTCACAGGAGCAGTTCTTC.

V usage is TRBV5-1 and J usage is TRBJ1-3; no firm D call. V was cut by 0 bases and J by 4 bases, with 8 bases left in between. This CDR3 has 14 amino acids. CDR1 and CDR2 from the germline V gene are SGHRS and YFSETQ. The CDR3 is CASSLGARGNTIYF. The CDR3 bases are TGCGCCAGCAGCTTGGGGGCTAGGGGAAACACCATATATTTT.